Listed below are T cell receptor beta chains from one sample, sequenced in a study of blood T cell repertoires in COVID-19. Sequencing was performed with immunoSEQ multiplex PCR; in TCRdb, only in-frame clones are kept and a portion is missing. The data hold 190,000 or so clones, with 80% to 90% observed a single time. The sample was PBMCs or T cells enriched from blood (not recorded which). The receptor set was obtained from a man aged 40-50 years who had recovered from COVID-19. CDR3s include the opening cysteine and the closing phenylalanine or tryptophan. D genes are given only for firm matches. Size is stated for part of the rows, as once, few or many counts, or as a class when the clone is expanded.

CATSGQGAVEKLFF TGTGCCACCTCCGGACAGGGGGCGGTAGAAAAACTGTTTTTT TRBD1 NA TRBJ1-4 TRBV2
CAWSLRAEAFF TGTGCCTGGAGTTTGAGGGCTGAAGCTTTCTTT NA NA TRBJ1-1 TRBV30
CASSLDRDYGYTF TGTGCCAGCAGTTTGGACAGGGACTATGGCTACACCTTC TRBD1 NA TRBJ1-2 TRBV12-3/TRBV12-4
CVAHGRDGTQYF TGTGTTGCGCACGGGAGGGACGGGACCCAGTACTTC TRBD2 NA TRBJ2-5 TRBV2
CASSATGDRVYQPQHF TGTGCCAGCAGCGCGACCGGGGACAGAGTCTATCAGCCCCAGCATTTT TRBD1 NA TRBJ1-5 TRBV7-2
CAIGTGVREQPQHF TGTGCCATTGGGACAGGGGTGAGGGAACAGCCCCAGCATTTT TRBD1 NA TRBJ1-5 TRBV6-5
CASSPWQGGYNSGAFF TGCGCCAGCAGCCCTTGGCAAGGGGGCTACAACTCTGGAGCTTTCTTT TRBD1 NA TRBJ1-1 TRBV5-1
CATSKEGVKLFF TGTGCCACCAGCAAGGAAGGGGTGAAGCTGTTTTTT NA NA TRBJ2-2 TRBV15
CASSLGLDSLYNSPLHF TGTGCCAGCAGCTTAGGCCTGGACAGCCTCTATAATTCACCCCTCCACTTT NA NA TRBJ1-6 TRBV5-6
CASSQRGEQFF TGTGCCAGCAGCCAACGGGGTGAGCAGTTCTTC NA NA TRBJ2-1 TRBV3-1/TRBV3-2
CASSGQGDYEQYF TGCGCCAGCAGCGGACAGGGGGACTACGAGCAGTACTTC TRBD1 NA TRBJ2-7 TRBV5-1
CASSQTFGGLGYEQYF TGTGCCAGCAGCCAGACATTTGGGGGACTAGGCTACGAGCAGTACTTC TRBD2 few TRBJ2-7 TRBV3-1/TRBV3-2
CASSSQRGDTQYF TGTGCCAGCAGCTCCCAGCGGGGAGATACGCAGTATTTT TRBD2 NA TRBJ2-3 TRBV11-2
CASSTHRTLMNTEAFF TGTGCCAGCAGCACCCACCGGACACTTATGAACACTGAAGCTTTCTTT NA NA TRBJ1-1 TRBV3-1/TRBV3-2
CASSQTGGSKNIQYF TGTGCCAGCAGCCAAACAGGGGGCTCCAAAAACATTCAGTACTTC TRBD1 NA TRBJ2-4 TRBV5-5
CSAHGTGGFNEKLFF TGCAGCGCCCACGGGACAGGGGGCTTTAATGAAAAACTGTTTTTT TRBD1 NA TRBJ1-4 TRBV29-1
CASSQEVTGSTEAFF TGTGCCAGCAGCCAAGAAGTGACAGGTAGCACTGAAGCTTTCTTT NA once TRBJ1-1 TRBV3-1/TRBV3-2
CASSQTGPRYGYTF TGTGCCAGCAGCCAGACAGGGCCGAGGTATGGCTACACCTTC TRBD1 NA TRBJ1-2 TRBV3-1/TRBV3-2
CASSVLRLAGETQYF TGTGCCAGCAGCGTCCTTCGGCTAGCGGGAGAGACCCAGTACTTC TRBD2 NA TRBJ2-5 TRBV7-8
CASSLPQGQINSPLHF TGCGCCAGCAGCCTACCCCAGGGACAGATCAATTCACCCCTCCACTTT TRBD1 few TRBJ1-6 TRBV5-1
CAIRNGTASYEQYF TGTGCCATCAGGAACGGGACAGCCTCCTACGAGCAGTACTTC TRBD1 few TRBJ2-7 TRBV10-3
CASSPTGYGNQPQHF TGTGCCAGCAGTCCCACAGGGTATGGGAATCAGCCCCAGCATTTT NA NA TRBJ1-5 TRBV6-5
CASSQTTAEAFF TGTGCCAGCAGCCAGACGACAGCTGAAGCTTTCTTT NA NA TRBJ1-1 TRBV3-1/TRBV3-2
CASSQGAGGGNQETQYF TGTGCCAGCAGCCAAGGGGCCGGGGGGGGAAACCAAGAGACCCAGTACTTC TRBD2 NA TRBJ2-5 TRBV4-2
CASSLYTPQETQYF TGCGCCAGCAGCCTCTATACCCCCCAAGAGACCCAGTACTTC NA NA TRBJ2-5 TRBV5-1
CASSPGGTGANQPQHF TGTGCCAGCAGCCCAGGGGGGACAGGGGCGAATCAGCCCCAGCATTTT TRBD1 NA TRBJ1-5 TRBV7-9
CASSVGGTGFYTEAFF TGTGCCAGCAGCGTAGGGGGGACAGGGTTTTACACTGAAGCTTTCTTT TRBD1 NA TRBJ1-1 TRBV9
CASTKVLAGAVNEQFF TGTGCCAGCACCAAAGTTCTAGCGGGCGCGGTTAATGAGCAGTTCTTC TRBD2 NA TRBJ2-1 TRBV5-5
CASSRTGPANSPLHF TGTGCCAGCAGTCGGACAGGCCCGGCTAATTCACCCCTCCACTTT TRBD1 NA TRBJ1-6 TRBV5-6
CASSPQTGGEETQYF TGCGCCAGCAGCCCACAGACAGGGGGCGAAGAGACCCAGTACTTC TRBD1 NA TRBJ2-5 TRBV5-1
CASSYSSGGIGYTF TGTGCCAGCAGTTACTCCTCAGGGGGCATAGGCTACACCTTC TRBD1 NA TRBJ1-2 TRBV6-5
CASSLMSATSGRTDTQYF TGTGCCAGCAGCTTAATGTCCGCGACTAGCGGTCGCACAGATACGCAGTATTTT TRBD2 NA TRBJ2-3 TRBV7-3
CASSYLPGGTEAFF TGTGCCAGCAGTTACTTGCCGGGAGGCACTGAAGCTTTCTTT NA NA TRBJ1-1 TRBV6-5
CATSRGVAGANEQFF TGTGCCACCAGCAGAGGGGTAGCGGGAGCCAATGAGCAGTTCTTC TRBD2 once TRBJ2-1 TRBV15